Each of the 13 T cell receptor beta chains below was sequenced from the same sample in a study of CXCR3-negative and CXCR3-positive naive CD8 T cells. No antigen has been assigned to these receptors. UMI-labeled TRB cDNA libraries were prepared by 5' RACE. With the 5' RACE reads reprocessed, TCRdb shows one record per CDR3 protein and no DNA. Across around 160,000 distinct CDR3 sequences, the top ten clones capture roughly 0.27% of the sample. Study-level points and caveats: Relative to CXCR3-negative naive cells, CXCR3-positive naive cells had more hydrophobic TRB CDR3s.

The sequenced material came from naive CXCR3+ CD8+ T cells from blood. The subset was: CD45RO-CCR7+CD27+CD95- naive CD8+ T cells expressing CXCR3 (TNR3+). These TCRs come from a human donor in good health. Some clones in this sample may be carry-over from other donors' samples.

V usage is TRBV12-3 or TRBV12-4 and J usage is TRBJ2-1; TCRdb outputs TRBD2, but without DNA this stays unchecked. There are 20 residues in the CDR3. The CDR3 loop reads CASSPHGTSGGASTYNEQFF.

CDR3 in amino acids: CAIGVNTGDGYGYTF. V gene TRBV10-3 combines with J gene TRBJ1-2; TCRdb calls TRBD1, which cannot be checked without DNA. This CDR3 region has 15 residues. Germline CDR1 reads ENHRY; CDR2 reads SYGVKD.

The chain uses TRBV19 and TRBJ2-2. The CDR3 is made up of 15 amino acids. Germline V lookup: CDR1 LNHDA, CDR2 SQIVND (reference sequence). This chain's CDR3 is CASSIFTGSTGELFF. Drawing the rest from reference TRBV19 and TRBJ2-2, the complete variable domain is DGGITQSPKYLFRKEGQNVTLSCEQNLNHDAMYWYRQDPGQGLRLIYYSQIVNDFQKGDIAEGYSVSREKKESFPLTVTSAQKNPTAFYLCASSIFTGSTGELFFGEGSRLTVL.

The V call is TRBV5-6, the J call TRBJ1-1. CDR3 size: 14 residues. Germline assignment: CDR1 SGHDT and CDR2 YYEEEE. The CDR3 is CASSFPTENTEASF.

The chain employs TRBV25-1 and TRBJ1-1; TCRdb calls TRBD1, which cannot be checked without DNA. The CDR3 contains 13 residues. Germline CDR1 reads MGHDK; CDR2 reads SYGVNS. This CDR3 is CASSEGPGTEPFF.

The CDR3 loop is CASTLGQMNTEAFF. The chain carries TRBV5-1 and TRBJ1-1. CDR3 size: 14 residues. Germline V CDR1 and CDR2: SGHRS, YFSETQ.

The CDR3 loop reads CSVEGDRAGYTF. J is TRBJ1-2 and V is TRBV29-1; TCRdb picks TRBD1, but there is no DNA to check that call. This CDR3 comprises 12 residues. Germline V gene data show CDR1 as SQVTM and CDR2 as ANQGSEA.

V gene TRBV29-1 combines with J gene TRBJ2-1. The V gene's germline CDR1 is SQVTM and CDR2 ANQGSEA. The CDR3 runs to 14 residues. The CDR3: CSVEWQVSYNEQFF.

This chain joins TRBV11-2 and TRBJ2-5; TCRdb's assignment of TRBD2 cannot be checked, as there is no DNA. The CDR3 totals 15 residues. Germline V gives CDR1 SGHAT, CDR2 FQNNGV. The CDR3 region is CASSLLAGMGETQYF.

The chain links TRBV7-9 to TRBJ1-5; TCRdb picks TRBD1, but there is no DNA to check that call. CDR3 length: 16 residues. CDR1 SEHNR and CDR2 FQNEAQ come from the germline V gene (reference sequence). The CDR3 loop is CASSLGEGRGNQPQHF.

The V gene is TRBV25-1, the J gene TRBJ2-7; there is no DNA to check the TCRdb D call of TRBD1. The CDR3 has 14 residues. The germline CDR1 and CDR2 sequences are MGHDK and SYGVNS. This CDR3 reads CASSYRADNYEQYF.

This chain uses TRBV11-2 with TRBJ2-2; TCRdb calls TRBD1, which cannot be checked without DNA. The germline CDR1 and CDR2 sequences are SGHAT and FQNNGV. The CDR3 loop spans 12 amino acids. This chain's CDR3 is CASSQGVGELFF.

The V and J genes are TRBV20-1 and TRBJ2-1; TCRdb calls TRBD1, which cannot be checked without DNA. This CDR3 comprises 15 residues. Per the germline V gene, CDR1 is DFQATT and CDR2 is SNEGSKA (reference sequence). The CDR3 protein is CSARLMAGDMNEQFF.